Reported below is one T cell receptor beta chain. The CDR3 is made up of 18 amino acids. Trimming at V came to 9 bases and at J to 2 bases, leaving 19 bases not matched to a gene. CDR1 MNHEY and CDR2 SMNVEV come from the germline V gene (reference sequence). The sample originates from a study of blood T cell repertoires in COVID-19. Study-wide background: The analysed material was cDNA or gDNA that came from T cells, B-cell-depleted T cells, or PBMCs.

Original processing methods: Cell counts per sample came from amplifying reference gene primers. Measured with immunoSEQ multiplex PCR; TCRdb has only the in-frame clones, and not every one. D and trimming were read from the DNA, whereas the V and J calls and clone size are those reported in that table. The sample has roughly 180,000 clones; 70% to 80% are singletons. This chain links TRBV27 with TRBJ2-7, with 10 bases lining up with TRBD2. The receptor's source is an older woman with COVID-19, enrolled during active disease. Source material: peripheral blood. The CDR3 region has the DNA TGTGCCAGTGACTCCGAGCGGGAGGGGAGTCGGGCTACCTACGAGCAGTACTTC. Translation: CASDSEREGSRATYEQYF.